The rows below give T cell receptor beta chains drawn from one sample of a study of neurological immune-mediated disorders. One entry per CDR3 protein results from TCRdb running MiXCR on the 5' RACE reads. The sample carries more than 25,000 distinct CDR3 sequences, 15% to 20% recorded once. Input material: CD4+ T cells from blood. The receptors here all came from a female donor with HTLV-1-associated myelopathy (HAM/TSP). Each CDR3 is given with its conserved first and last residue. D genes are given only for firm matches. Size is omitted from some rows. Given values are once, few, many or a class for expanded clones.

j_gene: TRBJ2-2; abundance: NA; v_gene: TRBV20-1; d_gene: TRBD1; CDR3nt: TGCAGTGCACCCCTCCCGGGACAGGGTCGAACTTGGGAGCTGTTTTTT; CDR3aa: CSAPLPGQGRTWELFF
j_gene: TRBJ2-7; abundance: NA; v_gene: TRBV7-9; d_gene: TRBD1; CDR3nt: TGTGCCAGCAGCTTATCCCCGACAGGGCAGGGCGAGCAGTACTTC; CDR3aa: CASSLSPTGQGEQYF
j_gene: TRBJ1-2; abundance: NA; v_gene: TRBV29-1; d_gene: NA; CDR3nt: TGCAGCGTTGATGAGCCCCGGGGCAGGGCAACTAACTATGGCTACACCTTC; CDR3aa: CSVDEPRGRATNYGYTF
j_gene: TRBJ2-3; abundance: NA; v_gene: TRBV20-1; d_gene: NA; CDR3nt: TGCAGTGCTCACCCACTAGACACTACCACAGATACGCAGTATTTT; CDR3aa: CSAHPLDTTTDTQYF
j_gene: TRBJ2-5; abundance: NA; v_gene: TRBV5-1; d_gene: NA; CDR3nt: TGCGCCAGCAGCTTGTCGCGGGGACCGGAGACCCAGTACTTC; CDR3aa: CASSLSRGPETQYF
j_gene: TRBJ2-1; abundance: many; v_gene: TRBV6-5; d_gene: TRBD2; CDR3nt: TGTGCCAGCAGTTCGCTCAATAGCGGGAGAGGGTACAATGAGCAGTTCTTC; CDR3aa: CASSSLNSGRGYNEQFF
j_gene: TRBJ2-7; abundance: NA; v_gene: TRBV20-1; d_gene: TRBD2; CDR3nt: TGCAGTGCCCTAGGGGGGACTAGCGGGAACTACGAGCAGTACTTC; CDR3aa: CSALGGTSGNYEQYF
j_gene: TRBJ1-1; abundance: many; v_gene: TRBV9; d_gene: NA; CDR3nt: TGTGCCAGCAGCCCCCGCGTGAACACTGAAGCTTTCTTT; CDR3aa: CASSPRVNTEAFF
j_gene: TRBJ2-3; abundance: many; v_gene: TRBV20-1; d_gene: NA; CDR3nt: TGCAGTGCCCGCGCTAGCACAGATACGCAGTATTTT; CDR3aa: CSARASTDTQYF
j_gene: TRBJ2-1; abundance: many; v_gene: TRBV5-1; d_gene: NA; CDR3nt: TGCGCCAGCAGCTTGGGTCCCGTAAATGAGCAGTTCTTC; CDR3aa: CASSLGPVNEQFF
j_gene: TRBJ2-5; abundance: many; v_gene: TRBV29-1; d_gene: TRBD2; CDR3nt: TGCAGCGTTGCTCGGACTAGCGGGACGGAGACCCAGTACTTC; CDR3aa: CSVARTSGTETQYF
j_gene: TRBJ2-7; abundance: many; v_gene: TRBV20-1; d_gene: TRBD1; CDR3nt: TGCAGTGCTAGAGGGCGGGACAGGGGCTACGAGCAGTACTTC; CDR3aa: CSARGRDRGYEQYF
j_gene: TRBJ2-6; abundance: many; v_gene: TRBV3-1; d_gene: NA; CDR3nt: TGTGCCAGCAGCCCAGTTCGTGCTGGGGCCAACGTCCTGACTTTC; CDR3aa: CASSPVRAGANVLTF
j_gene: TRBJ2-1; abundance: large; v_gene: TRBV20-1; d_gene: TRBD2; CDR3nt: TGCAGTGCTAGAGGGCCCGGGCGGGAGGGCTTGAATGAGCAGTTCTTC; CDR3aa: CSARGPGREGLNEQFF
j_gene: TRBJ2-2; abundance: medium-sized; v_gene: TRBV7-6; d_gene: NA; CDR3nt: TGTGCCAGCAGCTTTACCAGGGGCGGGGAGCTGTTTTTT; CDR3aa: CASSFTRGGELFF
j_gene: TRBJ2-7; abundance: NA; v_gene: TRBV6-1; d_gene: NA; CDR3nt: TGTGCCTTCAGGTCCTTGACCGCCTACGAGCAGTACTTC; CDR3aa: CAFRSLTAYEQYF
j_gene: TRBJ2-1; abundance: many; v_gene: TRBV12-3/TRBV12-4; d_gene: TRBD1; CDR3nt: TGTGCCAGCAGCTGGGACAGGGGGCAGGATGAGCAGTTCTTC; CDR3aa: CASSWDRGQDEQFF
j_gene: TRBJ2-5; abundance: many; v_gene: TRBV13; d_gene: NA; CDR3nt: TGTGCCAGCAGCTCCCCGGGGGGCCGGGAGACCCAGTACTTC; CDR3aa: CASSSPGGRETQYF
j_gene: TRBJ2-7; abundance: medium-sized; v_gene: TRBV6-5; d_gene: TRBD1; CDR3nt: TGTGCCAGCAGCCGCCAGCACAGGGGTGGCTACGAGCAGTACTTC; CDR3aa: CASSRQHRGGYEQYF
j_gene: TRBJ1-2; abundance: many; v_gene: TRBV6-6; d_gene: NA; CDR3nt: TGTGCCAGCACCGTAGGGGCGGAAATTCGAGGCTACACCTTC; CDR3aa: CASTVGAEIRGYTF
j_gene: TRBJ2-6; abundance: NA; v_gene: TRBV24-1; d_gene: TRBD1; CDR3nt: TGTGCCACCAGTGATGGCCGGGACAGGAACTCTGGGGCCAACGTCCTGACTTTC; CDR3aa: CATSDGRDRNSGANVLTF
j_gene: TRBJ2-1; abundance: NA; v_gene: TRBV4-3; d_gene: NA; CDR3nt: TGCGCCAGCAGCCTTGCGGGGGACACCGATGAGCAGTTCTTC; CDR3aa: CASSLAGDTDEQFF
j_gene: TRBJ1-2; abundance: many; v_gene: TRBV7-2; d_gene: TRBD1; CDR3nt: TGTGCCAGCAGCTCCGCGACAGGGAGGTTCATAGACTATGGCTACACCTTC; CDR3aa: CASSSATGRFIDYGYTF
j_gene: TRBJ1-5; abundance: many; v_gene: TRBV20-1; d_gene: NA; CDR3nt: TGCAGTGCCCTCGTCGGGGGCAATCAGCCCCAGCATTTT; CDR3aa: CSALVGGNQPQHF
j_gene: TRBJ1-2; abundance: NA; v_gene: TRBV12-3/TRBV12-4; d_gene: TRBD1; CDR3nt: TGTGCCAGCTTCCGGGACAGGGAATATTGCTACACCTTT; CDR3aa: CASFRDREYCYTF
j_gene: TRBJ1-1; abundance: NA; v_gene: TRBV5-1; d_gene: NA; CDR3nt: TGCGCCAGCAGCTTGGGCGCCCGGGTGGACACTGAAGCTTTCTTT; CDR3aa: CASSLGARVDTEAFF
j_gene: TRBJ2-3; abundance: many; v_gene: TRBV3-1; d_gene: NA; CDR3nt: TGTGCCAGCAGCCAACTAGCTGATACGCAGTATTTT; CDR3aa: CASSQLADTQYF
j_gene: TRBJ2-1; abundance: many; v_gene: TRBV5-8; d_gene: TRBD2; CDR3nt: TGTGCCAGCAGCTTTCGGCTAGCGGGGGGCCTAGCCTACAATGAGCAGTTCTTC; CDR3aa: CASSFRLAGGLAYNEQFF
j_gene: TRBJ1-2; abundance: many; v_gene: TRBV20-1; d_gene: NA; CDR3nt: TGCAGTGCTAGACACGCACGGGGCACAGGCTACACCTTC; CDR3aa: CSARHARGTGYTF
j_gene: TRBJ2-7; abundance: many; v_gene: TRBV4-2; d_gene: NA; CDR3nt: TGTGCCAGCAGCCTCCTCGAGGGGGGGGCCCCCTACGAGCAGTACTTC; CDR3aa: CASSLLEGGAPYEQYF
j_gene: TRBJ2-1; abundance: many; v_gene: TRBV29-1; d_gene: TRBD2; CDR3nt: TGCAGCGTTGAACGCACTAGCGGGGGCTACAATGAGCAGTTCTTC; CDR3aa: CSVERTSGGYNEQFF
j_gene: TRBJ1-2; abundance: NA; v_gene: TRBV20-1; d_gene: NA; CDR3nt: TGCAGTGCCCTAGGGACGGGGGAAGGCTATGGCTACACCTTC; CDR3aa: CSALGTGEGYGYTF
j_gene: TRBJ1-5; abundance: many; v_gene: TRBV25-1; d_gene: TRBD1; CDR3nt: TGTGCCAGCAGTGGGCGGACAGGGGATGGGAATCAGCCCCAGCATTTT; CDR3aa: CASSGRTGDGNQPQHF
j_gene: TRBJ2-1; abundance: NA; v_gene: TRBV5-4; d_gene: NA; CDR3nt: TGTGCCAGCAGCTGGATTAGCGAGTCCACGAGCAATGAGCAGTTCTTC; CDR3aa: CASSWISESTSNEQFF
j_gene: TRBJ2-1; abundance: once; v_gene: TRBV9; d_gene: TRBD2; CDR3nt: TGTGCCAGCAGCCTCCGGACTAGCAGCTACAATGAGCAGTTCTTC; CDR3aa: CASSLRTSSYNEQFF
j_gene: TRBJ1-1; abundance: many; v_gene: TRBV20-1; d_gene: NA; CDR3nt: TGCAGTGCTAGAGATCTAGGGATTAAAGCTTTCTTT; CDR3aa: CSARDLGIKAFF
j_gene: TRBJ2-1; abundance: many; v_gene: TRBV3-1; d_gene: TRBD2; CDR3nt: TGTGCCAGCAGCCAAGCCCGGACTAGCGGGAGGTGGGATGAGCAGTTCTTC; CDR3aa: CASSQARTSGRWDEQFF
j_gene: TRBJ2-3; abundance: medium-sized; v_gene: TRBV20-1; d_gene: TRBD2; CDR3nt: TGCAGTGTTCCTAGCGGGAACACAGATACGCAGTATTTT; CDR3aa: CSVPSGNTDTQYF
j_gene: TRBJ2-5; abundance: many; v_gene: TRBV9; d_gene: TRBD1; CDR3nt: TGTGCCAGCAGCGGAGGGGACAGGGGAACGGAGACCCAGTACTTC; CDR3aa: CASSGGDRGTETQYF
j_gene: TRBJ2-5; abundance: many; v_gene: TRBV5-1; d_gene: NA; CDR3nt: TGCGCCAGCAGCGGGGACCCCCCGGGAGAGACCCAGTACTTC; CDR3aa: CASSGDPPGETQYF
j_gene: TRBJ2-6; abundance: many; v_gene: TRBV5-1; d_gene: NA; CDR3nt: TGCGCCAGCAGCTCAGGGCCCAGTGGGGCCAACGTCCTGACTTTC; CDR3aa: CASSSGPSGANVLTF
j_gene: TRBJ1-1; abundance: many; v_gene: TRBV12-3/TRBV12-4; d_gene: NA; CDR3nt: TGTGCCAGCAGTTTAGGAGCAGAGAAAGCTTTCTTT; CDR3aa: CASSLGAEKAFF
j_gene: TRBJ1-1; abundance: many; v_gene: TRBV20-1; d_gene: NA; CDR3nt: TGCAGTGCTAGTCAAGGGGTAGGGACTGAAGCTTTCTTT; CDR3aa: CSASQGVGTEAFF
j_gene: TRBJ1-2; abundance: many; v_gene: TRBV6-6; d_gene: NA; CDR3nt: TGTGCCAGCAGCCAGCAGGGAGACTATGGCTACACCTTC; CDR3aa: CASSQQGDYGYTF
j_gene: TRBJ2-3; abundance: many; v_gene: TRBV7-2; d_gene: NA; CDR3nt: TGTGCCAGCAGCTTTGGAGAGGGCGATACGCAGTATTTT; CDR3aa: CASSFGEGDTQYF
j_gene: TRBJ2-5; abundance: medium-sized; v_gene: TRBV9; d_gene: TRBD1; CDR3nt: TGTGCCAGCAGCGCCCGGACAGGTTTCGGAGAGACCCAGTACTTC; CDR3aa: CASSARTGFGETQYF
j_gene: TRBJ1-3; abundance: many; v_gene: TRBV12-3/TRBV12-4; d_gene: TRBD1; CDR3nt: TGTGCCAGCAGTCCCAGACAGGGGAGCCCTGGAAACACCATATATTTT; CDR3aa: CASSPRQGSPGNTIYF
j_gene: TRBJ2-3; abundance: few; v_gene: TRBV6-1; d_gene: NA; CDR3nt: TGTGCCAGCAGTTATTCGGGAGCCACAGATACGCAGTATTTT; CDR3aa: CASSYSGATDTQYF
j_gene: TRBJ2-5; abundance: NA; v_gene: TRBV5-6; d_gene: NA; CDR3nt: TGTGCCAGAAGCTCCGCCCGGTGGGTTAGAGAGACCCAGTACTTC; CDR3aa: CARSSARWVRETQYF
j_gene: TRBJ1-6; abundance: NA; v_gene: TRBV5-1; d_gene: NA; CDR3nt: TGCGCCAGCAGCTTGGCTTGGACAGTAGGTTCACCCCTCCACTTT; CDR3aa: CASSLAWTVGSPLHF
j_gene: TRBJ2-3; abundance: NA; v_gene: TRBV30; d_gene: NA; CDR3nt: TGTGCCTGGATGCGGGCTACAGATACGCAGTATTTT; CDR3aa: CAWMRATDTQYF
j_gene: TRBJ1-2; abundance: NA; v_gene: TRBV20-1; d_gene: NA; CDR3nt: TGCAGTGCTAGTAGTACGGGATTCTATGGCTACACCTTC; CDR3aa: CSASSTGFYGYTF
j_gene: TRBJ1-6; abundance: many; v_gene: TRBV7-2; d_gene: NA; CDR3nt: TGTGCCAGCAGCTTAGCGGGGGGGGATTCACCCCTCCACTTT; CDR3aa: CASSLAGGDSPLHF
j_gene: TRBJ2-7; abundance: many; v_gene: TRBV20-1; d_gene: TRBD2; CDR3nt: TGCAGTGCTAGCATAGTACTAGCGGGCTCCCACGAGCAGTACTTC; CDR3aa: CSASIVLAGSHEQYF